These 6 T cell receptor beta chains share one sample of origin, sequenced in a study of low-dose radiotherapy and immunotherapy resistance in tumors. As to time point: after trial treatment. Stated treatment: LDRT plus nivolumab, ipilimumab, low-dose cyclophosphamide and aspirin (RACIN trial). Both TCRalpha and TCRbeta chains were reverse transcribed with V-gene-specific primers. Both a constant-region primer and a V-primer adapter served to amplify TCRs across roughly 20 PCR cycles. TCRdb itself ran the reads through MiXCR, one entry per CDR3 protein. The sample lists approximately 100,000 distinct CDR3 sequences, about 20% seen once, with approximately 4% in the top ten. The sequenced sample was PBMCs, obtained after low-dose radiotherapy plus immunotherapy. The receptor set was obtained from a male donor with prostate cancer.

This clonotype was observed at least ten times. This rearrangement joins TRBV5-1 to TRBJ2-7, with TRBD2 identical over 7 bases. The ends lost 2 bases at V and 3 bases at J; junction bases unmatched: 2. The CDR3 contains 13 residues. Germline CDR1 reads SGHRS; CDR2 reads YFSETQ. CDR3 region: CASSFQRDYEQYF. The CDR3 DNA follows: TGCGCCAGCAGCTTTCAGCGGGACTACGAGCAGTACTTC. The whole variable domain, filled in from reference TRBV5-1 and TRBJ2-7, reads KAGVTQTPRYLIKTRGQQVTLSCSPISGHRSVSWYQQTPGQGLQFLFEYFSETQRNKGNFPGRFSGRQFSNSRSEMNVSTLELGDSALYLCASSFQRDYEQYFGPGTRLTVT.

Details on this clonotype: A far larger clone differs by one base, so this is likely a read error. V is TRBV6-2 or TRBV6-3 and J is TRBJ2-7; TRBD2 matches 10 bases. The CDR3 totals 14 residues. CDR1 and CDR2 (germline): MNHEY, SVGEGT. The J segment lost 7 bases and the V segment lost 9 bases, leaving 12 bases of the junction unmatched. CDR3: CASRLAGSYNEQYF. The CDR3 coding sequence is TGTGCCAGTCGACTAGCGGGCTCTTACAATGAGCAGTACTTC.

This clonotype was recorded at least ten times. CDR3 loop: CSARDMGDRVLEQFF. CDR3 in DNA: TGCAGTGCTAGAGATATGGGGGACAGGGTTCTTGAGCAGTTCTTC. The chain combines TRBV20-1 with TRBJ2-1; 9 bases are shared with TRBD1. The CDR3 length is 15 residues. With 0 bases clipped from V and 9 bases from J, the junction kept 9 bases outside the gene matches. Germline CDR1 and CDR2: DFQATT and SNEGSKA (reference sequence).

The table lists this clonotype with a few counts. A far larger clone is only one base removed, so a read error is likely. The chain links TRBV12-3 or TRBV12-4 to TRBJ2-7, with 7 bases aligning to TRBD2. The trim removed 3 bases at V and 7 bases at J, leaving 0 bases unmatched. The CDR3 contains 11 residues. CDR3 amino acids: CASSFGGEQYF. CDR3 bases: TGTGCCAGCAGTTTCGGGGGGGAGCAGTACTTC.

There are many counts of this clonotype. The chain has TRBV4-1 and TRBJ1-5, with 9 bases identical to TRBD1. This CDR3 spans 17 amino acids. Trimming at V came to 3 bases and at J to 1 base, leaving 7 bases not matched to a gene. Germline CDR1 MGHRA, CDR2 YSYEKL. CDR3: CASSQMTGGMSNQPQHF. CDR3 coding DNA: TGCGCCAGCAGCCAGATGACAGGGGGGATGAGCAATCAGCCCCAGCATTTT.

This chain uses TRBV24-1 with TRBJ1-5, with a possible D match to TRBD1 (6 bases). CDR1 and CDR2 from the germline V gene are KGHDR and SFDVKD. The CDR3 loop spans 15 amino acids. V was cut by 7 bases and J by 3 bases, with 15 bases left in between. In DNA form, the CDR3 reads TGTGCCACCAGACACCAGGGGACCCACAATCAGCCCCAGCATTTT. Protein product: CATRHQGTHNQPQHF.